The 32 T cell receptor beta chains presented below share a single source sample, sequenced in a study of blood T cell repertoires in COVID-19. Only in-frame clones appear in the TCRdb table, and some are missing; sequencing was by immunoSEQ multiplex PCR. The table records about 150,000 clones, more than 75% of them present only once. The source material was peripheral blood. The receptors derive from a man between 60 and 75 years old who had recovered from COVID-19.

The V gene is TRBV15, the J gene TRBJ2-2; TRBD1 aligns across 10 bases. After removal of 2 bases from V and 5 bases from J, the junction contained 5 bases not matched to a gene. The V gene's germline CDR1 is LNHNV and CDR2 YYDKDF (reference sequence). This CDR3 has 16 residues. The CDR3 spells CATSRPGTGVTGELFF. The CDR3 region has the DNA TGTGCCACCAGCAGACCAGGGACAGGGGTTACCGGGGAGCTGTTTTTT. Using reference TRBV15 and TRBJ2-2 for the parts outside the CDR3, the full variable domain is DAMVIQNPRYQVTQFGKPVTLSCSQTLNHNVMYWYQQKSSQAPKLLFHYYDKDFNNEADTPDNFQSRRPNTSFCFLDIRSPGLGDTAMYLCATSRPGTGVTGELFFGEGSRLTVL.

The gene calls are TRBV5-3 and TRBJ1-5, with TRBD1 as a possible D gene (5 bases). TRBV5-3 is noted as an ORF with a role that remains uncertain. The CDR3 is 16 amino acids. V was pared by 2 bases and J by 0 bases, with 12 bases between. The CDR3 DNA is TGTGCCAGAAGCTTAAGGACATTTTATAGCAATCAGCCCCAGCATTTT. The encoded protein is CARSLRTFYSNQPQHF.

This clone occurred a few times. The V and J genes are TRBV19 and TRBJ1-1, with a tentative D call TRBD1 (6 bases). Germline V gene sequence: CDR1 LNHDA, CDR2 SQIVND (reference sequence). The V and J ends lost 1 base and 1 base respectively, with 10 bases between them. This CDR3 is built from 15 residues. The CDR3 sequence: CASSIGTVGNTEAFF. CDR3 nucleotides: TGTGCCAGTAGTATAGGGACAGTCGGGAACACTGAAGCTTTCTTT. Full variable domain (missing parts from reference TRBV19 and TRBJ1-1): DGGITQSPKYLFRKEGQNVTLSCEQNLNHDAMYWYRQDPGQGLRLIYYSQIVNDFQKGDIAEGYSVSREKKESFPLTVTSAQKNPTAFYLCASSIGTVGNTEAFFGQGTRLTVV.

CDR3 nucleotide sequence: TGTGCCAGCAGTTTTCTCGAGACCCAGTACTTC. Its translation: CASSFLETQYF. The chain recombines TRBV6-2 or TRBV6-3 with TRBJ2-5; D not resolved. Trimming took 4 bases from V and 5 from J, leaving 5 bases between them. Germline V CDR1 and CDR2: MNHEY, SVGEGT. The CDR3 has 11 residues.

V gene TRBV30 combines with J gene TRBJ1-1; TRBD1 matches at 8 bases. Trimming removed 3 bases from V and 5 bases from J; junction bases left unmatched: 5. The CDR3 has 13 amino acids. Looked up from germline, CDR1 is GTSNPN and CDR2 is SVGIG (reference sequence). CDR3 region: CAWSVDRGTEAFF. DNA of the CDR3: TGTGCCTGGAGCGTAGACAGGGGAACTGAAGCTTTCTTT. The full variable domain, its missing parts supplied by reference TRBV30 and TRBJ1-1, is SQTIHQWPATLVQPVGSPLSLECTVEGTSNPNLYWYRQAAGRGLQLLFYSVGIGQISSEVPQNLSASRPQDRQFILSSKKLLLSDSGFYLCAWSVDRGTEAFFGQGTRLTVV.

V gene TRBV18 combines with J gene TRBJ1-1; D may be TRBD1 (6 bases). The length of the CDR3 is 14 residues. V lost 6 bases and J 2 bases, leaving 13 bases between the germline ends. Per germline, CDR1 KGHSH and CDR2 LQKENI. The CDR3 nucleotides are TGTGCCAGCTCGCCTACAGGGACCAACACTGAAGCTTTCTTT. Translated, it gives CASSPTGTNTEAFF.

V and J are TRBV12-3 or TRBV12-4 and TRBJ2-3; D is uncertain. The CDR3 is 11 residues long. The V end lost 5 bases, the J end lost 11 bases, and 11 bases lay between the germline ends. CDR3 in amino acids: CASSPRFQQYF. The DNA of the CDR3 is TGTGCCAGCAGTCCGAGATTCCAGCAGTATTTT.

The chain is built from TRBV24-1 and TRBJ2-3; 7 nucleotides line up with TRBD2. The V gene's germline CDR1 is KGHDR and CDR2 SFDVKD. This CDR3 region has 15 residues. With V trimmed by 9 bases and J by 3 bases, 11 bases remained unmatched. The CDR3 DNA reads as TGTGCCACCGGGGGTGGGGCGGGGGAGACAGATACGCAGTATTTT. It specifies CATGGGAGETDTQYF.

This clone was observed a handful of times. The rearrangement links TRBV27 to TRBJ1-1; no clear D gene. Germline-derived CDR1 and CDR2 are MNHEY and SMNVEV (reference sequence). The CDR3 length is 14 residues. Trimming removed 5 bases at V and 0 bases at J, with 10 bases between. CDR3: CASSSGIMNTEAFF. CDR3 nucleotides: TGTGCCAGCAGTAGCGGGATAATGAACACTGAAGCTTTCTTT.

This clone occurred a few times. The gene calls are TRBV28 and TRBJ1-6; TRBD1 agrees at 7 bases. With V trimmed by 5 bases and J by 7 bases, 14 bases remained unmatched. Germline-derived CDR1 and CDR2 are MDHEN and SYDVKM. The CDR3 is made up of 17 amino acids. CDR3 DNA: TGTGCCAGCAGTGAATCCAAATCGGACAGGAGGAATTCACCCCTCCACTTT. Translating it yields CASSESKSDRRNSPLHF.

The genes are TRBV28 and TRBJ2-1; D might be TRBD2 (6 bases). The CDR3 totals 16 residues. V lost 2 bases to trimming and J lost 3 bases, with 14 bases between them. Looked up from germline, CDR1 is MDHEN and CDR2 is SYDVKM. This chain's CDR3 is CASSLPSGEYYNEQFF. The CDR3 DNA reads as TGTGCCAGCAGTTTACCGTCGGGGGAGTACTACAATGAGCAGTTCTTC.

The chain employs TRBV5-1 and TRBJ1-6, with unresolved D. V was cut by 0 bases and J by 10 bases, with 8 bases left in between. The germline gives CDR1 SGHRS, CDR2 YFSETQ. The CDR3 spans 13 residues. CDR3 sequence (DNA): TGCGCCAGCAGCTTGGTCGAAGAGTCACCCCTCCACTTT. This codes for CASSLVEESPLHF.

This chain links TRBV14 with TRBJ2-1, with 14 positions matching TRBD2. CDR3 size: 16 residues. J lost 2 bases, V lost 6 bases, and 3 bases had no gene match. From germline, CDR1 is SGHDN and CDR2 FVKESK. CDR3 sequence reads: CASRRTSGGTYNEQFF. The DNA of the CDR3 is TGTGCCAGCAGGCGGACTAGCGGGGGGACCTACAATGAGCAGTTCTTC.

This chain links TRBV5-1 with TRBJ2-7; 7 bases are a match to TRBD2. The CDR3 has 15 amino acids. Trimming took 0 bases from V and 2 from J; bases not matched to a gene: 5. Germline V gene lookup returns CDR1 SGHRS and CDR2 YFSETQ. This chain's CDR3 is CASSLDAGVAYEQYF. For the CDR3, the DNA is TGCGCCAGCAGCTTGGACGCGGGAGTGGCCTACGAGCAGTACTTC. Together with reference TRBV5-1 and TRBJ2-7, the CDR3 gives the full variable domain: KAGVTQTPRYLIKTRGQQVTLSCSPISGHRSVSWYQQTPGQGLQFLFEYFSETQRNKGNFPGRFSGRQFSNSRSEMNVSTLELGDSALYLCASSLDAGVAYEQYFGPGTRLTVT.

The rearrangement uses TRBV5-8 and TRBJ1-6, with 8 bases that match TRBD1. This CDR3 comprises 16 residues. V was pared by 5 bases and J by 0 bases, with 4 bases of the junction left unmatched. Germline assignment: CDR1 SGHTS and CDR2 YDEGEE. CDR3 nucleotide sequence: TGTGCCAGCAGGCAACAGGGGGGCTCCTATAATTCACCCCTCCACTTT. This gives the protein CASRQQGGSYNSPLHF.

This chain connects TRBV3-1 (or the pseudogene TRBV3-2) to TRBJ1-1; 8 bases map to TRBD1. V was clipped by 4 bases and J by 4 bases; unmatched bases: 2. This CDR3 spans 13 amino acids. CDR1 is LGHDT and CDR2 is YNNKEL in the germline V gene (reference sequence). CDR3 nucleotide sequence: TGTGCCAGCAGCCGTCAGGGGGCCACTGAAGCTTTCTTT. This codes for CASSRQGATEAFF.

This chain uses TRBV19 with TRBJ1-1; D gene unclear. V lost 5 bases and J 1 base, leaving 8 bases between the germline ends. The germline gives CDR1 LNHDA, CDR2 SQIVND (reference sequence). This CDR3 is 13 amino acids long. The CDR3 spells CASSGAANTEAFF. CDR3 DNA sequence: TGTGCCAGTAGTGGAGCGGCGAACACTGAAGCTTTCTTT.

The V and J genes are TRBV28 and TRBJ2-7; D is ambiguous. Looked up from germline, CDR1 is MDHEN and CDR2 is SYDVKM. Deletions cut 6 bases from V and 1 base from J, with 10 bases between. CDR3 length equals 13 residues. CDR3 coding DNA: TGTGCCAGCAGCCCGTCCGGGTCCTACGAGCAGTACTTC. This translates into CASSPSGSYEQYF.

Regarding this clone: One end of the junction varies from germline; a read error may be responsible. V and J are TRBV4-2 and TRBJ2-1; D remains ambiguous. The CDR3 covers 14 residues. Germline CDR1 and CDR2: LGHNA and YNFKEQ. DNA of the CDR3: TGTGCCAGCAGCGAAGAGACTTTATACAATGAGCAGTTCTTC. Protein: CASSEETLYNEQFF.

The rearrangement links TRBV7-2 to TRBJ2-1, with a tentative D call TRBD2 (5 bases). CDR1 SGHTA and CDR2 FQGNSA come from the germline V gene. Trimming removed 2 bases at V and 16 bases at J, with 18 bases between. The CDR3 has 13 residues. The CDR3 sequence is CASSLRSGSKGFF. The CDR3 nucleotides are TGTGCCAGCAGCTTAAGAAGCGGCTCCAAGGGCTTCTTC.

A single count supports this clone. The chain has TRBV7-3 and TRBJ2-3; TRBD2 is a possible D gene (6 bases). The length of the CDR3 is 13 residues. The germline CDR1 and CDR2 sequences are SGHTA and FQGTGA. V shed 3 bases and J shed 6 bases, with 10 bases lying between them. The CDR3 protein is CASSFGGIDTQYF. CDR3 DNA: TGTGCCAGCAGCTTTGGGGGGATTGATACGCAGTATTTT.

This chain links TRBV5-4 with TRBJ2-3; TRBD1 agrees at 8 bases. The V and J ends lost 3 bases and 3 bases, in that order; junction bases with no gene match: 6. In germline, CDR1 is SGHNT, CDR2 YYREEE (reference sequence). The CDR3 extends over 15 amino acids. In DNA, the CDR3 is TGTGCCAGCAGCTCCCGGACAGGGAAGACAGATACGCAGTATTTT. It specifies CASSSRTGKTDTQYF.

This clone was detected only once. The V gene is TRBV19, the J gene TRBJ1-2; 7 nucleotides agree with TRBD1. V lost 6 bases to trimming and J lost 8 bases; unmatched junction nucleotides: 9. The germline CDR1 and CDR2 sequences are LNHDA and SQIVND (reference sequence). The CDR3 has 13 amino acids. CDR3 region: CASSPDRFRGYTF. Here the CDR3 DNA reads TGTGCCAGTAGCCCGGACAGGTTCCGAGGCTACACCTTC.

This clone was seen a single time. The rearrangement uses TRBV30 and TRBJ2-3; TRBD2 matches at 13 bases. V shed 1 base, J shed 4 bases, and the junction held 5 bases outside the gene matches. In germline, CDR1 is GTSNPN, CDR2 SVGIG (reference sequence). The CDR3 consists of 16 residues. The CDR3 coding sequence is TGTGCCTGGAGTGCAGGGACTAGCGGGGCCTCAGATACGCAGTATTTT. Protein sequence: CAWSAGTSGASDTQYF.

The CDR3, as DNA: TGTGCCAGTAGTGTGAGGGGCGCCCTCCCGGGGGAAGATACGCAGTATTTT. Encoded protein: CASSVRGALPGEDTQYF. The chain combines TRBV19 with TRBJ2-3; D is possibly TRBD2 (6 bases). V was clipped by 5 bases and J by 5 bases, with 23 bases between them. The CDR3 consists of 17 residues. Germline V gene sequence: CDR1 LNHDA, CDR2 SQIVND (reference sequence).

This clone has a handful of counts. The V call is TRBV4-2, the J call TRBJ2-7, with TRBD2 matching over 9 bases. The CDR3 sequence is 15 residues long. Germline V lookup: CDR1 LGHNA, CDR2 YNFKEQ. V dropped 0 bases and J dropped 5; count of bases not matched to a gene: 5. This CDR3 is CASSQEKAGGNEQYF. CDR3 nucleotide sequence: TGTGCCAGCAGCCAAGAAAAAGCGGGAGGCAACGAGCAGTACTTC.

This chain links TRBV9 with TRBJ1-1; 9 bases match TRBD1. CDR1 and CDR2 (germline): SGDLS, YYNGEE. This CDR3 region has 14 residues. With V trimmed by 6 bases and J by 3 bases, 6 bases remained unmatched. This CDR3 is CASNPQGADTEAFF. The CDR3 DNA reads TGTGCCAGCAACCCACAGGGGGCGGACACTGAAGCTTTCTTT.

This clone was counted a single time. CDR3 protein: CATMFDRRNQPQHF. CDR3 in DNA: TGTGCCACCATGTTTGACAGGAGGAATCAGCCCCAGCATTTT. The V call is TRBV19, the J call TRBJ1-5; possibly TRBD1 for D (6 bases). Germline V CDR1 and CDR2: LNHDA, SQIVND (reference sequence). CDR3 size: 14 residues. V lost 10 bases and J 4 bases, leaving 17 bases between the germline ends.

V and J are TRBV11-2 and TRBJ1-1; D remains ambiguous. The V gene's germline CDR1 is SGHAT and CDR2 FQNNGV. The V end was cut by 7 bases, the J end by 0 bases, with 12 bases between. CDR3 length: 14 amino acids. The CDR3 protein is CASTLRAMNTEAFF. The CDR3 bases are TGTGCCAGCACCCTGAGAGCAATGAACACTGAAGCTTTCTTT.

The CDR3 loop reads CASSIPGQGYGYGYTF. In nucleotides, the CDR3 is TGTGCCAGTAGTATCCCCGGACAGGGGTATGGCTATGGCTACACCTTC. The chain uses TRBV19 and TRBJ1-2, with TRBD1 matching 9 bases. In germline, CDR1 is LNHDA, CDR2 SQIVND (reference sequence). The CDR3 loop spans 16 amino acids. V shed 3 bases and J 4 bases; nucleotides not matched to a gene: 9.

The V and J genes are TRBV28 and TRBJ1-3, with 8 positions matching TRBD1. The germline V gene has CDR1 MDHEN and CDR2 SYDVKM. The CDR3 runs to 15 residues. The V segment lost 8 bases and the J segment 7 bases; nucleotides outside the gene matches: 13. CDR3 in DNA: TGTGCCAGCTCCCTCCAGGCAGGGGGCCGGAACACCATATATTTT. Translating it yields CASSLQAGGRNTIYF.

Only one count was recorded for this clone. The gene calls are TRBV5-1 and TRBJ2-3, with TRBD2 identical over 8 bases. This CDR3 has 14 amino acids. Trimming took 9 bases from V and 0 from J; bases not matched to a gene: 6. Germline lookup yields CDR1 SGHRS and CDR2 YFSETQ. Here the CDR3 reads CATAAGASTDTQYF. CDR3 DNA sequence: TGCGCCACCGCAGCGGGGGCTAGCACAGATACGCAGTATTTT.